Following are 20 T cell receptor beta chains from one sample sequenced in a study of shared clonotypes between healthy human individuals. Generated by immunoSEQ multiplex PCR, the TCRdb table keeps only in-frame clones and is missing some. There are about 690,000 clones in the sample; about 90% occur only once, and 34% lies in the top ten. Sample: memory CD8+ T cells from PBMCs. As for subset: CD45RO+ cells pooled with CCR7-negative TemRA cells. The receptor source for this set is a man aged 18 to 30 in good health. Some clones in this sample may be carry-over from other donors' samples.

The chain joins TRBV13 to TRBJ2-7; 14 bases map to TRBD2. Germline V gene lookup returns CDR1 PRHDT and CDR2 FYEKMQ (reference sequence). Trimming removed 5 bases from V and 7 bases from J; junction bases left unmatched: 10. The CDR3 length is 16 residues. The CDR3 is CASSPRLAGGPGEQYF. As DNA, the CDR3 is TGTGCCAGCAGCCCTCGACTAGCGGGAGGGCCTGGGGAGCAGTACTTC.

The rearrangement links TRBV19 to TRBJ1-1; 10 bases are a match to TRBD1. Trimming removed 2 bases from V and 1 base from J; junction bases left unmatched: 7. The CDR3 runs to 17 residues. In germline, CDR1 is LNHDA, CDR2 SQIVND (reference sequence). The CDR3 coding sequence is TGTGCCAGTAGTATAACCCGGGACAGGGGCGGGAACACTGAAGCTTTCTTT. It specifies CASSITRDRGGNTEAFF.

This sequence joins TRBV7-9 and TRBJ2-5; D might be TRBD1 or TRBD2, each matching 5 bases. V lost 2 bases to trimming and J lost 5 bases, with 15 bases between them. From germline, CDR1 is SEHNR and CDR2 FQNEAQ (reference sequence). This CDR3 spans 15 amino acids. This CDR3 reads CASSLSRGEGETQYF. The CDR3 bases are TGTGCCAGCAGCTTATCCCGAGGGGAAGGGGAGACCCAGTACTTC. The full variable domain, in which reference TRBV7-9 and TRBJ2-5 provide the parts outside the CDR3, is DTGVSQNPRHKITKRGQNVTFRCDPISEHNRLYWYRQTLGQGPEFLTYFQNEAQLEKSRLLSDRFSAERPKGSFSTLEIQRTEQGDSAMYLCASSLSRGEGETQYFGPGTRLLVL.

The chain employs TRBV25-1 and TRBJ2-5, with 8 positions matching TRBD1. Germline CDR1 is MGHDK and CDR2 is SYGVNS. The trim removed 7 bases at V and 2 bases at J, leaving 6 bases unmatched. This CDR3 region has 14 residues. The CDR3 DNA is TGTGCCAGCACCCGGACAGGGAAACAAGAGACCCAGTACTTC. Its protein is CASTRTGKQETQYF.

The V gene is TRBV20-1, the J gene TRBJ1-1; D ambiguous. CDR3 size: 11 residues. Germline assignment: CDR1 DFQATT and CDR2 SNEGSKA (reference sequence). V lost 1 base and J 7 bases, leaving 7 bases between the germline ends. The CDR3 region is CSARAAGEAFF. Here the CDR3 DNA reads TGCAGTGCTAGAGCTGCGGGTGAAGCTTTCTTT.

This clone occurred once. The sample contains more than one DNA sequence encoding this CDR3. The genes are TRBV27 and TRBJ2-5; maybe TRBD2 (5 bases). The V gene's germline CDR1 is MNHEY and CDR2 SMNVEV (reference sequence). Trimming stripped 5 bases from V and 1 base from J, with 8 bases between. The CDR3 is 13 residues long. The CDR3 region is CASSGGFQETQYF. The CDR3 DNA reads TGTGCCAGCAGTGGAGGATTCCAAGAGACCCAGTACTTC.

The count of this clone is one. The CDR3 reads CASSVASVSAGGRTDTQYF. CDR3 coding DNA: TGTGCCAGCAGCGTAGCTAGCGTGTCAGCGGGAGGCCGCACAGATACGCAGTATTTT. The chain is built from TRBV9 and TRBJ2-3; TRBD2 agrees at 9 bases. V was clipped by 0 bases and J by 1 base; unmatched bases: 12. Germline V gene lookup returns CDR1 SGDLS and CDR2 YYNGEE. The CDR3 is made up of 19 amino acids.

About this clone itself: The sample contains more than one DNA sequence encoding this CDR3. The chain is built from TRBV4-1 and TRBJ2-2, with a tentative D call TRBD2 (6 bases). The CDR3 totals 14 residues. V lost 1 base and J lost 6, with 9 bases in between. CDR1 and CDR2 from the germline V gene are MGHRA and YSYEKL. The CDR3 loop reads CASSQVGGAGELFF. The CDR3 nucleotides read TGCGCCAGCAGCCAAGTGGGGGGTGCCGGGGAGCTGTTTTTT.

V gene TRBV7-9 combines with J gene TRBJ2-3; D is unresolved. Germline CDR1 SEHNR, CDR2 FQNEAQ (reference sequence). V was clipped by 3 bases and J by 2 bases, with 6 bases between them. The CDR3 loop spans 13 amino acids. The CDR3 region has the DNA TGTGCCAGCAGCTTCGGTCACACAGATACGCAGTATTTT. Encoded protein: CASSFGHTDTQYF.

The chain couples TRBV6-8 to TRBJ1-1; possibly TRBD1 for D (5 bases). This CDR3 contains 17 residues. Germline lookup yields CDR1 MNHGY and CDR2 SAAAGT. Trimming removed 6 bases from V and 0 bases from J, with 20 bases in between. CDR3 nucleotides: TGTGCCAGCAGCCACTTGAGGGGAACTACTATGAACACTGAAGCTTTCTTT. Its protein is CASSHLRGTTMNTEAFF.

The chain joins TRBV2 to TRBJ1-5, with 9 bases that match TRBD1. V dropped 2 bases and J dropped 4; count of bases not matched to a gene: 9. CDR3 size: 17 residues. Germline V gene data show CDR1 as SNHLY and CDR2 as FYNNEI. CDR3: CASSEWLYGTGNQPQHF. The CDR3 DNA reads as TGTGCCAGCAGTGAATGGCTCTACGGGACAGGGAATCAGCCCCAGCATTTT. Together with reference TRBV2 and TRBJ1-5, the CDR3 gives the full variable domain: EPEVTQTPSHQVTQMGQEVILRCVPISNHLYFYWYRQILGQKVEFLVSFYNNEISEKSEIFDDQFSVERPDGSNFTLKIRSTKLEDSAMYFCASSEWLYGTGNQPQHFGDGTRLSIL.

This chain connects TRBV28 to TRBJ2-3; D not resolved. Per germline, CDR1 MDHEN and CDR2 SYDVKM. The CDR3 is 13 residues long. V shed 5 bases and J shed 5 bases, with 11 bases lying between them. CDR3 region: CASSTRLKDTQYF. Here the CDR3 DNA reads TGTGCCAGCAGTACCCGATTAAAAGATACGCAGTATTTT.

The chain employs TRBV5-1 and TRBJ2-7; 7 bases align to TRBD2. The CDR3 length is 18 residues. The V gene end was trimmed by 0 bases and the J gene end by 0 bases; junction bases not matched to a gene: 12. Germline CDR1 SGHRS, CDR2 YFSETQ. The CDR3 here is CASSLAYRSGMSSYEQYF. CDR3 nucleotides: TGCGCCAGCAGCTTGGCGTATCGGAGCGGGATGAGCTCCTACGAGCAGTACTTC.

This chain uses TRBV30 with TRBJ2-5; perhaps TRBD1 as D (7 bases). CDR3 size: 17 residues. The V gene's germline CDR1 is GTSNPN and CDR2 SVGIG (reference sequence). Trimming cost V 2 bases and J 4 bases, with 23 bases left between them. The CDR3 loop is CAWSRLPSVPGGETQYF. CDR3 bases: TGTGCCTGGAGTCGTCTGCCTAGCGTTCCAGGGGGAGAGACCCAGTACTTC.

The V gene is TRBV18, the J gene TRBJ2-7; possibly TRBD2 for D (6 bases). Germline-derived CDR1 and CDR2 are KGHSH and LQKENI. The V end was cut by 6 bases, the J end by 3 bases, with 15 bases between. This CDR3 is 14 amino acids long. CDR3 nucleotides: TGTGCCAGCTCCACCGGCAGACTAGGCTACGAGCAGTACTTC. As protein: CASSTGRLGYEQYF.

The chain's CDR3 is CASSADLETSEYNEQFF. The DNA for the CDR3 is TGTGCCAGCAGCGCAGACCTGGAGACTAGCGAATACAATGAGCAGTTCTTC. This sequence joins TRBV9 and TRBJ2-1; 8 positions match TRBD2. The V gene end was trimmed by 3 bases and the J gene end by 4 bases; junction bases not matched to a gene: 12. This CDR3 contains 17 residues. Germline CDR1 is SGDLS and CDR2 is YYNGEE.

CDR3 protein: CASSPNGTPLDEQYF. In DNA form, the CDR3 reads TGTGCCAGCAGCCCTAACGGGACTCCTCTCGACGAGCAGTACTTC. The chain has TRBV9 and TRBJ2-7; the D gene is possibly TRBD2 (6 bases). Germline CDR1 SGDLS, CDR2 YYNGEE. V gave up 4 bases and J gave up 5 bases, with 19 bases separating them. The CDR3 contains 15 residues.

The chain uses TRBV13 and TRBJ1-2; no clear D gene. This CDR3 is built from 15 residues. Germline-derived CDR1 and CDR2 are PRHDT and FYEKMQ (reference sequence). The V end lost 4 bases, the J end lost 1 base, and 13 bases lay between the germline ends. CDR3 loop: CASSSRLIHNYGYTF. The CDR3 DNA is TGTGCCAGCAGCTCCCGACTAATACATAACTATGGCTACACCTTC.

CDR3 protein: CASTPHPGSRTQSHNEQFF. CDR3 in DNA: TGTGCCAGCACCCCCCATCCGGGTAGTAGGACCCAATCACACAATGAGCAGTTCTTC. V usage is TRBV27 and J usage is TRBJ2-1; no clear D. Deletions cut 7 bases from V and 5 bases from J, with 30 bases between. Germline V gene lookup returns CDR1 MNHEY and CDR2 SMNVEV (reference sequence). The CDR3 is 19 amino acids.

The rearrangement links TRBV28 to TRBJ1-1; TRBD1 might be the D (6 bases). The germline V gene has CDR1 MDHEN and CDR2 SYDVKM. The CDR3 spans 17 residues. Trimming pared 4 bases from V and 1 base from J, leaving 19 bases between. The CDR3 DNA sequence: TGTGCCAGCAGTTACCGGGACACCCCTCGGGGGAACACTGAAGCTTTCTTT. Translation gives CASSYRDTPRGNTEAFF.